A selection of T cell receptor beta chains follows, all from one sample in a study of cytomegalovirus exposure and HLA in healthy donors. Profiling relied on immunoSEQ multiplex PCR, and the TCRdb table lists in-frame clones only, not all of them. The table includes some 120,000 clones, 8.5% to 10% detected once. The sample taken for sequencing was PBMCs. Every receptor here comes from a man aged 25-45 years in good health and CMV-seronegative. Each CDR3 is given with its conserved first and last residue. D genes are given only for firm matches. The listing skips clone size in some rows; elsewhere it reads once, few, many or a size class.

d_call j_call v_call clone_size cdr3_aa cdr3_nt
NA TRBJ2-7 TRBV10-2 NA CASSESRSGYEQYF TGCGCCAGCAGTGAGTCGCGTTCCGGGTACGAGCAGTACTTC
NA TRBJ1-1 TRBV5-1 few CASSSPPGREAFF TGCGCCAGCAGCTCCCCCCCGGGGAGGGAAGCTTTCTTT
TRBD2 TRBJ2-3 TRBV19 few CASSEGLGADTQYF TGTGCCAGTAGTGAAGGACTAGGTGCAGATACGCAGTATTTT
NA TRBJ2-3 TRBV7-8 NA CASSSGGAPLDTQYF TGTGCCAGCAGCTCTGGGGGGGCTCCGCTGGATACGCAGTATTTT
NA TRBJ2-7 TRBV19 NA CASSTTGSYEQYF TGTGCCAGTAGTACCACAGGATCCTACGAGCAGTACTTC
NA TRBJ2-7 TRBV5-1 few CASSLAGNTLTYEQYF TGCGCCAGCAGCTTGGCCGGCAATACCTTGACATACGAGCAGTACTTC
NA TRBJ2-7 TRBV14 NA CASSQDWAGTYEQYF TGTGCCAGCAGCCAAGATTGGGCAGGGACCTACGAGCAGTACTTC
TRBD2 TRBJ2-1 TRBV10-3 few CAISAGLAGNNEQFF TGTGCCATCAGCGCGGGACTAGCGGGTAACAATGAGCAGTTCTTC
TRBD1 TRBJ1-4 TRBV28 NA CASASTGGKDEKLFF TGTGCCAGCGCGAGCACAGGGGGCAAGGATGAAAAACTGTTTTTT
NA TRBJ2-7 TRBV2 NA CASSEKMDRLSYEQYF TGTGCCAGCAGTGAGAAGATGGACAGACTCTCCTACGAGCAGTACTTC
NA TRBJ1-4 TRBV7-2 few CASSVTLTAREKLFF TGTGCCAGCAGCGTGACACTCACGGCAAGAGAAAAACTGTTTTTT
NA TRBJ2-3 TRBV6-4 NA CASSDSPGVTQYF TGTGCCAGCAGTGACTCGCCCGGGGTTACGCAGTATTTT
TRBD2 TRBJ2-7 TRBV5-6 NA CASETSGLSYEQYF TGTGCCAGCGAGACTAGCGGACTTAGCTACGAGCAGTACTTC
NA TRBJ1-1 TRBV5-1 NA CASSGSGVNTEAFF TGCGCCAGCAGCGGATCGGGGGTGAACACTGAAGCTTTCTTT
TRBD1 TRBJ2-1 TRBV7-9 few CASSLGGQYNEQFF TGTGCCAGCAGCTTAGGGGGACAGTACAATGAGCAGTTCTTC
TRBD1 TRBJ2-7 TRBV12-5 few CASGPEQGIGYEQYF TGTGCTAGTGGTCCCGAACAGGGGATTGGGTACGAGCAGTACTTC
TRBD1 TRBJ1-3 TRBV19 NA CASSLGQGAFGNTIYF TGTGCCAGTAGCCTCGGGCAGGGGGCATTTGGAAACACCATATATTTT
NA TRBJ2-7 TRBV5-1 NA CASSLGGSASYEQYF TGCGCCAGCAGCTTGGGGGGTAGCGCCTCCTACGAGCAGTACTTC